The 27 T cell receptor beta chains in this list originate from one sample, sequenced in a study of patients and donors after allogeneic stem cell transplantation. TCRdb independently ran MiXCR on the RT-PCR reads; one entry per CDR3 protein. The profile covers around 240,000 distinct CDR3 sequences, with 14% appearing a single time and about 9.9% taken by the ten largest. The sequenced sample consisted of blood, either unsorted or a sorted T cell fraction (not recorded which). The receptors derive from a human donor who was either an allogeneic HSCT recipient or a stem cell or donor lymphocyte infusion donor (not recorded which). It is not recorded whose cells these are; they may come from a transplant donor.

The chain is built from TRBV6-1 and TRBJ1-3, with D uncertain. V was shortened by 7 bases and J by 0 bases, with 13 bases between the two germline ends. Per germline, CDR1 MNHNS and CDR2 SASEGT. The CDR3 has 15 amino acids. This CDR3 reads CASIAGDLSGNTIYF. In nucleotides, the CDR3 is TGTGCCAGCATAGCAGGAGATCTCTCTGGAAACACCATATATTTT.

V usage is TRBV6-2 or TRBV6-3 and J usage is TRBJ2-7; a possible D gene is TRBD2 (6 bases). The germline gives CDR1 MNHEY, CDR2 SVGEGT. The V end lost 2 bases, the J end lost 6 bases, and 11 bases lay between the germline ends. The CDR3 spans 13 residues. CDR3 DNA: TGTGCCAGCAGTTACCCGGCGGGGTTCGAGCAGTACTTC. Translated: CASSYPAGFEQYF.

On this clonotype: This could be a read error, since a much larger clone is one nucleotide away. The V call is TRBV19, the J call TRBJ1-1, with TRBD1 matching over 7 bases. The CDR3 runs to 13 residues. CDR1 and CDR2 from the germline V gene are LNHDA and SQIVND (reference sequence). CDR3 in amino acids: CATEPTGVSAFYF. CDR3 sequence (DNA): TGTGCCACGGAACCTACAGGGGTATCCGCTTTCTACTTT.

V gene TRBV20-1 combines with J gene TRBJ2-5, with D possibly TRBD2 on 5 matching bases. CDR1 DFQATT and CDR2 SNEGSKA come from the germline V gene (reference sequence). Trimming shortened V by 3 bases and J by 2 bases, and 16 bases separated the two germline ends. The CDR3 has 15 amino acids. The CDR3 here is CSARETRTPQETQYF. CDR3 DNA sequence: TGCAGTGCTAGGGAGACCCGGACTCCGCAAGAGACCCAGTACTTC.

The genes are TRBV5-1 and TRBJ2-1; 7 positions agree with TRBD2. Germline CDR1 is SGHRS and CDR2 is YFSETQ. V was pared by 4 bases and J by 1 base, with 8 bases of the junction left unmatched. The CDR3 sequence is 16 residues long. CDR3: CASSTLADYSYNEQFF. CDR3 DNA: TGCGCCAGCAGCACCCTAGCGGATTATTCCTACAATGAGCAGTTCTTC.

This clonotype was detected only a few times. The rearrangement uses TRBV7-9 and TRBJ1-1, with TRBD1 matching 8 bases. V lost 5 bases to trimming and J lost 11 bases; unmatched junction nucleotides: 13. CDR3 length: 14 amino acids. Germline assignment: CDR1 SEHNR and CDR2 FQNEAQ (reference sequence). The CDR3 DNA follows: TGTGCCAGCAGCGTCACCGGGACAGGCCGTTTGGCTTTCTTT. As protein: CASSVTGTGRLAFF.

This clonotype was seen a handful of times. The chain links TRBV20-1 to TRBJ2-5; D not certain. CDR1 DFQATT and CDR2 SNEGSKA come from the germline V gene (reference sequence). The CDR3 contains 12 residues. V lost 4 bases, J lost 1 base, and 7 bases lay in between. CDR3: CSAKGFQETQYF. The CDR3 nucleotides are TGCAGTGCTAAGGGCTTCCAAGAGACCCAGTACTTC.

This clonotype was picked up many times. The V call is TRBV20-1, the J call TRBJ2-5, with 9 bases aligning to TRBD2. CDR1 and CDR2 (germline): DFQATT, SNEGSKA (reference sequence). The ends lost 5 bases at V and 2 bases at J; junction bases unmatched: 9. CDR3 size: 15 residues. The CDR3, as DNA: TGCAGTGCTTTAGATAGCGGGAGAGGGCAAGAGACCCAGTACTTC. Its translation is CSALDSGRGQETQYF.

This clonotype occurred many times. The rearrangement joins TRBV20-1 to TRBJ2-7; 9 nucleotides agree with TRBD1. The V gene's germline CDR1 is DFQATT and CDR2 SNEGSKA (reference sequence). This CDR3 is 16 amino acids long. Germline trimming cut 2 bases from V and 1 base from J; bases unmatched to any gene: 9. The CDR3 is CSARWQGTGISYEQYF. DNA of the CDR3: TGCAGTGCTAGATGGCAGGGGACAGGGATTTCCTACGAGCAGTACTTC.

The chain links TRBV19 to TRBJ1-1; the D is unclear. CDR1 is LNHDA and CDR2 is SQIVND in the germline V gene (reference sequence). V was trimmed by 9 bases and J by 4 bases, leaving 12 bases between them. There are 12 residues in the CDR3. CDR3 sequence reads: CASKLVGTEAFF. CDR3 nucleotide sequence: TGTGCCAGCAAACTTGTGGGCACTGAAGCTTTCTTT.

There are a few counts of this clonotype. The chain combines TRBV12-3 or TRBV12-4 with TRBJ2-1; tentatively, D is TRBD1 or TRBD2 (7 bases each). This CDR3 spans 15 amino acids. Deletions cut 7 bases from V and 6 bases from J, with 19 bases between. CDR3 protein: CASTAQGGAINEQFF. The CDR3 DNA reads TGTGCCAGCACCGCCCAGGGGGGGGCAATCAATGAGCAGTTCTTC.

This chain uses TRBV20-1 with TRBJ2-6; TRBD1 might be the D (5 bases). The CDR3 consists of 14 residues. V lost 5 bases and J lost 0, with 8 bases in between. Germline V gives CDR1 DFQATT, CDR2 SNEGSKA (reference sequence). CDR3 DNA: TGCAGTGCTCCCAGGGACTCTGGGGCCAACGTCCTGACTTTC. Protein sequence: CSAPRDSGANVLTF.

This clonotype was recorded at least ten times. The chain uses TRBV3-1 and TRBJ1-3; maybe TRBD1 (6 bases). V lost 0 bases and J lost 4, with 16 bases in between. The germline V gene encodes CDR1 LGHDT and CDR2 YNNKEL (reference sequence). CDR3 length equals 17 residues. For the CDR3, the DNA is TGTGCCAGCAGCCAAGATTTAACAGGGTCGGCGGGAAACACCATATATTTT. It yields the protein CASSQDLTGSAGNTIYF.

The chain has TRBV7-8 and TRBJ1-1; TRBD1 aligns across 8 bases. The trim removed 5 bases at V and 4 bases at J, leaving 12 bases unmatched. This CDR3 region has 16 residues. Germline V CDR1 and CDR2: SGHVS, FQNEAQ. In DNA, the CDR3 is TGTGCCAGCAGCGTGAGACAGGGGAAGTCGGTCACTGAAGCTTTCTTT. Translating it yields CASSVRQGKSVTEAFF.

This clonotype was detected ten times or more. V gene TRBV10-3 combines with J gene TRBJ2-2; TRBD2 matches 9 bases. The germline V gene encodes CDR1 ENHRY and CDR2 SYGVKD. This CDR3 has 15 residues. Germline trimming cut 11 bases from V and 2 bases from J; bases unmatched to any gene: 9. Here the CDR3 reads CAASGRNDNTGELFF. As DNA, the CDR3 is TGTGCCGCCAGCGGGAGGAACGATAACACCGGGGAGCTGTTTTTT.

The chain uses TRBV20-1 and TRBJ2-5; 7 nucleotides align to TRBD2. The CDR3 has 14 amino acids. Germline lookup yields CDR1 DFQATT and CDR2 SNEGSKA (reference sequence). V trimming: 4 bases; J trimming: 3 bases; junction bases outside the gene matches: 8. The CDR3 DNA reads as TGCAGTGCTATAGCGGCTAGCGGAAAAGAGACCCAGTACTTC. This sequence encodes CSAIAASGKETQYF.

The chain uses TRBV7-3 and TRBJ2-1, with TRBD2 as a possible D gene (5 bases). The CDR3 runs 15 residues. Germline CDR1 and CDR2: SGHTA and FQGTGA. Trimming pared 2 bases from V and 6 bases from J, leaving 14 bases between. The DNA for the CDR3 is TGTGCCAGCAGCTTATACGGCGGGTCGTTCAATGAGCAGTTCTTC. This encodes CASSLYGGSFNEQFF.

This clonotype occurred many times. The chain employs TRBV4-2 and TRBJ2-1, with 9 bases fitting TRBD2. This CDR3 has 16 amino acids. The V segment lost 2 bases and the J segment 2 bases; nucleotides outside the gene matches: 4. CDR1 is LGHNA and CDR2 is YNFKEQ in the germline V gene. CDR3 nucleotide sequence: TGTGCCAGCAGCCAACAAGGCGGGGGGGCCTACAATGAGCAGTTCTTC. This translates into CASSQQGGGAYNEQFF.

This clonotype was seen only a few times. This sequence joins TRBV11-3 and TRBJ2-1; 7 bases match TRBD2. Per the germline V gene, CDR1 is SGHNT and CDR2 is YENEEA. The V and J ends lost 4 bases and 7 bases, in that order; junction bases with no gene match: 7. This CDR3 spans 14 amino acids. CDR3 region: CASSYGGERNEQFF. The CDR3 DNA reads as TGTGCCAGCAGCTATGGGGGGGAGAGGAATGAGCAGTTCTTC.

This clonotype came up many times. The chain combines TRBV5-1 with TRBJ2-7; D is undetermined. The germline V gene encodes CDR1 SGHRS and CDR2 YFSETQ. The length of the CDR3 is 12 residues. Trimming removed 5 bases at V and 4 bases at J, with 10 bases between. The CDR3 loop reads CASSTGGYEQYF. The CDR3 bases are TGCGCCAGCAGTACGGGCGGATACGAGCAGTACTTC.

The sample holds a few counts of this clonotype. The chain carries TRBV25-1 and TRBJ2-1, with D possibly TRBD1 on 6 matching bases. This CDR3 region has 15 residues. V was pared by 11 bases and J by 2 bases, with 19 bases between. Germline-derived CDR1 and CDR2 are MGHDK and SYGVNS. The CDR3 bases are TGTGCCTCACAGGGTGGGGGCCTGACCTACAATGAGCAGTTCTTC. Amino acids: CASQGGGLTYNEQFF.

The table lists this clonotype with many counts. J is TRBJ1-5 and V is TRBV3-1; TRBD1 matches at 10 bases. With 3 bases clipped from V and 6 bases from J, the junction kept 2 bases outside the gene matches. Looked up from germline, CDR1 is LGHDT and CDR2 is YNNKEL (reference sequence). The CDR3 length is 14 residues. CDR3 in DNA: TGTGCCAGCAGCCAGGGACAGGGGATTCAGCCCCAGCATTTT. As protein: CASSQGQGIQPQHF.

The chain's CDR3 is CASSQDYRTSRNYEQYF. In DNA, the CDR3 is TGCGCCAGCAGCCAAGATTACAGGACTAGCAGAAATTACGAGCAGTACTTC. The rearrangement links TRBV4-3 to TRBJ2-7, with TRBD2 matching 8 bases. The V segment lost 0 bases and the J segment 4 bases; nucleotides outside the gene matches: 11. From germline, CDR1 is LGHNA and CDR2 YSLEER. This CDR3 has 17 residues.

The rearrangement links TRBV10-1 to TRBJ1-1, with D unclear. Germline values: CDR1 WNHNN, CDR2 SYGVQD (reference sequence). V lost 10 bases and J 4 bases, leaving 7 bases between the germline ends. CDR3 length: 10 residues. CDR3 in amino acids: CATSRTEAFF. CDR3 bases: TGCGCCACCTCCCGCACTGAAGCTTTCTTT.

This clonotype was recorded at least ten times. The chain joins TRBV5-1 to TRBJ2-1; no reliable D call. The germline V and J ends were trimmed by 2 bases and 6 bases, with 12 bases remaining between them. The CDR3 covers 14 residues. Germline V gene data show CDR1 as SGHRS and CDR2 as YFSETQ. CDR3 coding DNA: TGCGCCAGCAGCTTCATGGCTCAGGCCAATGAGCAGTTCTTC. The encoded protein is CASSFMAQANEQFF.

A few counts support this clonotype. The CDR3 spells CASSPSSVATNEKLFF. The CDR3 DNA is TGTGCCAGCTCACCATCCTCTGTAGCAACTAATGAAAAACTGTTTTTT. The chain links TRBV18 to TRBJ1-4; no definite D call. CDR3 size: 16 residues. Germline assignment: CDR1 KGHSH and CDR2 LQKENI. Trimming stripped 2 bases from V and 0 bases from J, with 10 bases between.

Ten or more counts support this clonotype. J is TRBJ1-5 and V is TRBV20-1, with D perhaps TRBD1 (6 bases). From germline, CDR1 is DFQATT and CDR2 SNEGSKA (reference sequence). The ends were cut back, 0 bases at V and 5 bases at J, with 23 bases in the middle. The CDR3 has 18 residues. CDR3 bases: TGCAGTGCTAGAGAAAGGCGGGCAGGGGTAGACGCCGATCAGCCCCAGCATTTT. This translates into CSARERRAGVDADQPQHF.